This TCR beta chain derives from a study of graft-versus-host responses after intestinal transplantation. For the study at large: Once they had received anti-thymocyte globulin induction, all recipients took tacrolimus and steroids for about 3 years. Whole-study findings and limits: Recipient marrow contained GvH clones, some of which appeared first in ileum or blood.

Of note for this clone: Its target is not known.

Grafts had their tissue processed, releasing intraepithelial and lamina propria lymphocytes. CDR1 and CDR2 from the germline V gene are SGHTA and FQGNSA. The ends were cut back, 1 base at V and 4 bases at J, with 10 bases in the middle. The length of the CDR3 is 15 residues. Data came from immunoSEQ multiplex PCR; TCRdb stores just in-frame clones and leaves some out. Of more than 15,000 clones in the sample, approximately 79% were seen once. The rearrangement links TRBV7-2 to TRBJ2-2, with a tentative D call TRBD2 (5 bases). Source: ileum tissue, taken around 470 days after intestinal transplant. This receptor was identified in a human patient who received an intestinal transplant, so some T cells may come from the graft donor. Here the CDR3 reads CASSLGRWGTGELFF. As DNA, the CDR3 is TGTGCCAGCAGCTTAGGGAGGTGGGGCACCGGGGAGCTGTTTTTT.